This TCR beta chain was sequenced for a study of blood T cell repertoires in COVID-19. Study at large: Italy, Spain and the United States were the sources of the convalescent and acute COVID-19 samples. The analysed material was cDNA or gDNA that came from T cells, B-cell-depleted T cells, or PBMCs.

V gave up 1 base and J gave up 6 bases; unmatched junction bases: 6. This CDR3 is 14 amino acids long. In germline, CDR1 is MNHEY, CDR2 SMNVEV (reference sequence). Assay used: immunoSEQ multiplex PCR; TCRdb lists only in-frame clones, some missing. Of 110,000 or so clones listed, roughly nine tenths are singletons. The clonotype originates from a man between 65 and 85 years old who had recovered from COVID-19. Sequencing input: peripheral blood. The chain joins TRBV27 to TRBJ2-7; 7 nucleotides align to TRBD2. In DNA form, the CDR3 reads TGTGCCAGCAGTTTATTAGGACCGGGAGGCGAGCAGTACTTC. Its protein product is CASSLLGPGGEQYF.